A selection of T cell receptor beta chains follows, all from one sample in a study of CD8 T cells in Susac syndrome. Using its own MiXCR run on the immunoSEQ multiplex PCR reads, TCRdb lists one record per CDR3 protein. The sample contains about 140,000 distinct CDR3 sequences, around 93% of which appear only once. The specimen was CD4+ T cells from PBMCs. The source of these receptors is a human donor with Susac syndrome. Each CDR3 is given with its conserved first and last residue. The D gene is left open where the match is weak. A clone size is listed for some rows: how often the clone was seen (once, few, many), or a class if it is expanded.

TRBJ2-2,NA,TRBV12-3/TRBV12-4,NA,CASSSGRRTRATGELFF,TGTGCCAGCAGTTCTGGTAGGAGAACCCGAGCCACCGGGGAGCTGTTTTTT
TRBJ2-3,NA,TRBV15,TRBD2,CATSRDLAGVTDTQYF,TGTGCCACCAGCAGAGATCTAGCGGGAGTCACAGATACGCAGTATTTT
TRBJ2-3,NA,TRBV30,TRBD2,CAWTKGGRSTDTQYF,TGTGCCTGGACAAAGGGAGGGAGGAGCACAGATACGCAGTATTTT
TRBJ2-5,NA,TRBV5-4,TRBD1,CASSSKYRGDETQYF,TGTGCCAGCAGCTCTAAATACAGGGGTGATGAGACCCAGTACTTC
TRBJ2-5,once,TRBV9,NA,CASSEKDGETQYF,TGTGCCAGCAGCGAGAAGGACGGAGAGACCCAGTACTTC
TRBJ2-6,NA,TRBV18,NA,CASSSMTGANVLTF,TGTGCCAGCTCATCCATGACTGGGGCCAACGTCCTGACTTTC
TRBJ1-1,NA,TRBV29-1,NA,CSVVEGAEAFF,TGCAGCGTTGTAGAGGGAGCCGAAGCTTTCTTT
TRBJ2-5,once,TRBV29-1,TRBD1,CSVEEGTAQETQYF,TGCAGCGTTGAAGAGGGGACAGCACAAGAGACCCAGTACTTC
TRBJ1-1,NA,TRBV5-1,TRBD1,CASSLPTGLNTEAFF,TGCGCCAGCAGCCTGCCGACAGGGCTGAACACTGAAGCTTTCTTT
TRBJ1-4,NA,TRBV20-1,TRBD1,CSAQGQGPREKLFF,TGCAGTGCCCAGGGACAGGGGCCTAGGGAAAAACTGTTTTTT
TRBJ2-3,NA,TRBV7-2,NA,CASSPLGAEGDTQYF,TGTGCCAGCAGCCCCTTGGGGGCCGAAGGGGATACGCAGTATTTT
TRBJ2-1,NA,TRBV20-1,TRBD2,CSAREVVAGGSSYNEQFF,TGCAGTGCTAGAGAAGTGGTAGCGGGGGGGAGCTCCTACAATGAGCAGTTCTTC
TRBJ2-6,NA,TRBV5-1,NA,CASSLESGANVLTF,TGCGCCAGCAGCTTGGAGTCTGGGGCCAACGTCCTGACTTTC
TRBJ2-2,NA,TRBV25-1,TRBD2,CASSRTSGNTGELFF,TGTGCCAGCAGTCGGACTAGCGGGAACACCGGGGAGCTGTTTTTT
TRBJ1-1,once,TRBV9,NA,CASSAEGNTEAFF,TGTGCCAGCAGCGCGGAGGGGAACACTGAAGCTTTCTTT
TRBJ2-1,NA,TRBV27,TRBD2,CASSLGTSGVSQFF,TGTGCCAGCAGTCTAGGGACTAGCGGCGTGTCGCAGTTCTTC
TRBJ2-7,once,TRBV18,NA,CASSPPIREQQYF,TGTGCCAGCTCACCACCGATACGAGAACAGCAGTACTTC
TRBJ2-2,NA,TRBV12-3/TRBV12-4,TRBD2,CASSSGLAAGELFF,TGTGCCAGCAGTTCGGGACTAGCGGCCGGGGAGCTGTTTTTT
TRBJ1-5,NA,TRBV4-1,NA,CASSREINQPQHF,TGCGCCAGCAGCCGAGAGATCAATCAGCCCCAGCATTTT
TRBJ2-7,NA,TRBV18,NA,CASSTVGGDLYEQYF,TGTGCCAGCTCAACCGTGGGGGGCGACCTCTACGAGCAGTACTTC
TRBJ2-5,NA,TRBV30,NA,CAWSVLSQETQYF,TGTGCCTGGAGTGTACTGTCACAAGAGACCCAGTACTTC
TRBJ2-5,NA,TRBV19,NA,CASSMSRQETQYF,TGTGCCAGTAGTATGAGCAGGCAAGAGACCCAGTACTTC
TRBJ2-5,NA,TRBV12-3/TRBV12-4,TRBD1,CASSLPGQGPETQYF,TGTGCCAGCAGCCTACCGGGACAGGGTCCAGAGACCCAGTACTTC
TRBJ2-1,NA,TRBV9,NA,CASSLPGSTDNEQFF,TGTGCCAGCAGCCTCCCGGGCAGCACGGACAATGAGCAGTTCTTC
TRBJ1-2,NA,TRBV28,NA,CASSLVDYGYTF,TGTGCCAGCAGTTTGGTGGACTATGGCTACACCTTC
TRBJ2-2,NA,TRBV6-5,NA,CASIANGGELFF,TGTGCCAGCATCGCCAATGGCGGGGAGCTGTTTTTT
TRBJ1-1,NA,TRBV19,NA,CASSSLLGDTEAFF,TGTGCCAGTAGTTCCCTACTGGGGGACACTGAAGCTTTCTTT
TRBJ2-5,once,TRBV7-9,NA,CASSSAGETQYF,TGTGCCAGCAGCTCCGCCGGGGAGACCCAGTACTTC
TRBJ2-1,NA,TRBV5-1,TRBD2,CASSPGGIHNEQFF,TGCGCCAGCAGCCCGGGGGGTATTCACAATGAGCAGTTCTTC
TRBJ1-5,NA,TRBV3-1,NA,CASSQGTESGAQHF,TGTGCCAGCAGCCAAGGGACAGAATCTGGGGCCCAGCATTTT
TRBJ1-2,NA,TRBV15,NA,CATSRELGNYGYTF,TGTGCCACCAGCAGAGAATTGGGAAACTATGGCTACACCTTC
TRBJ2-3,NA,TRBV29-1,NA,CSVRVAHSTDTQYF,TGCAGCGTTCGGGTAGCTCATAGCACAGATACGCAGTATTTT
TRBJ1-1,NA,TRBV12-3/TRBV12-4,NA,CASSPNRAWNTEAFF,TGTGCCAGCAGTCCGAACAGGGCTTGGAACACTGAAGCTTTCTTT
TRBJ2-4,NA,TRBV29-1,TRBD2,CSVERGLAGNIQYF,TGCAGCGTTGAAAGGGGACTAGCGGGGAACATTCAGTACTTC
TRBJ1-2,NA,TRBV4-2,NA,CASSLDPRGYGYTF,TGTGCCAGCAGCTTAGACCCAAGAGGCTATGGCTACACCTTC
TRBJ2-6,once,TRBV15,NA,CATSRDGAGSSGANVLTF,TGTGCCACCAGCAGAGATGGCGCGGGGAGCTCTGGGGCCAACGTCCTGACTTTC
TRBJ1-2,NA,TRBV9,NA,CASSVASTQGSDGYTF,TGTGCCAGCAGCGTAGCCTCTACTCAGGGGAGCGATGGCTACACCTTC
TRBJ2-3,NA,TRBV11-2,TRBD2,CASSPAVQIQRGDTQYF,TGTGCCAGCAGCCCAGCGGTTCAGATCCAGCGGGGGGATACGCAGTATTTT
TRBJ2-5,NA,TRBV29-1,NA,CSVAETQYF,TGCAGCGTTGCCGAGACCCAGTACTTC
TRBJ2-1,NA,TRBV3-1,NA,CASSLTRGGEQFF,TGTGCCAGCAGCCTGACCCGTGGTGGTGAGCAGTTCTTC
TRBJ1-5,NA,TRBV30,NA,CAWSAGQFNQPQHF,TGTGCCTGGAGTGCAGGACAGTTCAATCAGCCCCAGCATTTT
TRBJ2-7,NA,TRBV5-1,NA,CASSLGRDYEQYF,TGTGCCAGCAGTTTGGGTCGGGATTACGAGCAGTACTTC
TRBJ1-5,NA,TRBV2,TRBD1,CASRDRAQPQHF,TGTGCCAGCAGGGACAGGGCACAGCCCCAGCATTTT
TRBJ2-3,NA,TRBV2,NA,CASSKNYGRQYF,TGTGCCAGCAGCAAGAACTACGGTCGGCAGTATTTT
TRBJ1-5,NA,TRBV6-1,TRBD1,CASSPDGVGTGHQPQHF,TGTGCCAGCAGTCCAGACGGTGTTGGGACAGGCCATCAGCCCCAGCATTTT
TRBJ2-3,once,TRBV12-3/TRBV12-4,NA,CASSPPGRRDTQYF,TGTGCCAGCAGCCCCCCTGGACGCAGGGATACGCAGTATTTT
TRBJ2-1,NA,TRBV28,TRBD1,CASSASGTGRHEQFF,TGTGCCAGCAGTGCCTCCGGGACAGGGCGCCATGAGCAGTTCTTC
TRBJ1-1,NA,TRBV29-1,NA,CSVSGMNTEAFF,TGCAGCGTTTCCGGGATGAACACTGAAGCTTTCTTT
TRBJ2-6,NA,TRBV14,NA,CASSQGIMTGANVLTF,TGTGCCAGCAGCCAAGGGATAATGACTGGGGCCAACGTCCTGACTTTC
TRBJ2-6,NA,TRBV7-8,NA,CASSPDRSGANVLTF,TGTGCCAGCAGCCCGGACAGATCTGGGGCCAACGTCCTGACTTTC
TRBJ2-5,NA,TRBV29-1,NA,CSVEVGTPGTQYF,TGCAGCGTTGAAGTCGGGACACCGGGGACCCAGTACTTC
TRBJ2-2,NA,TRBV9,NA,CASSESGTPTGELFF,TGTGCCAGCAGCGAGTCCGGGACACCGACCGGGGAGCTGTTTTTT